This entry features one T cell receptor (beta chain) sequence. The source of the sample is a study of shared clonotypes between healthy human individuals. Study in general: Three plates were used per donor for CD4 naive, three for CD4 memory, two for CD8 naive and one for CD8 memory.

TCRdb's copy holds only in-frame clones and misses some; the assay was immunoSEQ multiplex PCR. The data show some 2,500,000 clones, around 90% seen once. CDR1 is LGHNA, CDR2 YNFKEQ, per germline. The CDR3 runs 16 residues. The V gene end was trimmed by 4 bases and the J gene end by 7 bases; junction bases not matched to a gene: 12. Sequenced material: naive CD4+ T cells from PBMCs. Subset of the sample: CD45RA+ positively selected. This TCR derives from a man between 18 and 35 years old in good health. Some clones in this sample may be carry-over from other donors' samples. The J gene is TRBJ1-2, the V gene TRBV4-2, with 10 bases matching TRBD1. As DNA, the CDR3 is TGTGCCAGCAGCCTTTCTTCTGGGACAGGGGACTTTGGCTACACCTTC. Its translation: CASSLSSGTGDFGYTF.